This T cell receptor (beta chain) was identified in a study of cytomegalovirus exposure and HLA in healthy donors. Of note for this clone: Antigen specificity is unknown.

The PCR contained 60 Vbeta and 13 Jbeta primers. Clones were sequenced by immunoSEQ multiplex PCR, and TCRdb holds only the in-frame ones, with some missing. The sample totals fewer than 250,000 clones; its top ten clones hold less than 1%. Study outcomes and limitations: Among CMV-associated TCR beta chains, most appeared HLA-restricted in a later analysis. Investigators reported some 150 TCR beta chains as tied to cytomegalovirus.

Sample: PBMCs. The clonotype comes from a woman in her 30s in good health and CMV-seropositive.

CDR3 coding DNA: TGTGCCAGCTCATCGGGACTAGCGGGGGGTCAAGAGACCCAGTACTTC. This gives the protein CASSSGLAGGQETQYF. The chain uses TRBV18 and TRBJ2-5; 15 positions agree with TRBD2. The length of the CDR3 is 16 residues. J gave up 2 bases and V 5 bases, and 3 bases lay outside the gene matches. Per the germline V gene, CDR1 is KGHSH and CDR2 is LQKENI.